A selection of T cell receptor beta chains follows, all from one sample in a study of blood T cell repertoires in COVID-19. Libraries were prepared by immunoSEQ multiplex PCR; TCRdb keeps only in-frame clonotypes and omits some of them. The repertoire holds tens of thousands of clones, with roughly 90% as singletons. The specimen sequenced was peripheral blood. These receptors came from a middle-aged woman with active or convalescent COVID-19. The CDR3 runs from the conserved cysteine through the conserved F or W. The D gene is left open where the match is weak. Clone size is given for some rows only: seen once, a few or many times, or a class if the clone is expanded.

V	size	D	J	CDR3	DNA
TRBV6-1	.	TRBD1	TRBJ2-7	CASSESQRTGGREQYF	TGTGCCAGCAGTGAAAGTCAACGGACAGGGGGCCGCGAGCAGTACTTC
TRBV28	.	TRBD2	TRBJ2-2	CASSVGLAGGTGELFF	TGTGCCAGCAGTGTGGGACTAGCGGGAGGTACCGGGGAGCTGTTTTTT
TRBV9	.	TRBD2	TRBJ2-2	CASSVGDLGGAGELFF	TGTGCCAGCAGCGTAGGGGATCTGGGAGGGGCCGGGGAGCTGTTTTTT
TRBV9	.	.	TRBJ1-2	CASSVAAQGSPGGYTF	TGTGCCAGCAGCGTCGCTGCACAGGGAAGCCCGGGGGGCTACACCTTC
TRBV6-5	.	TRBD2	TRBJ2-5	CASSYSGLAGKETQYF	TGTGCCAGCAGTTACTCGGGACTAGCGGGGAAAGAGACCCAGTACTTC
TRBV6-5	.	.	TRBJ2-7	CASSPGGPYEQYF	TGTGCCAGCAGTCCCGGGGGACCTTACGAGCAGTACTTC
TRBV19	.	TRBD1	TRBJ2-6	CASRDRGRTYSGANVLTF	TGTGCCAGTAGGGACAGGGGTCGAACCTACTCTGGGGCCAACGTCCTGACTTTC
TRBV27	.	TRBD2	TRBJ2-7	CASSFLTSGGSSYEQYF	TGTGCCAGCAGTTTCCTTACTAGCGGTGGGTCCTCCTACGAGCAGTACTTC
TRBV27	.	TRBD1	TRBJ1-2	CASSTGGAETYGHTF	TGTGCCAGCAGTACAGGGGGCGCCGAGACCTATGGCCACACCTTC
TRBV5-1	.	TRBD2	TRBJ2-1	CASSLAIAGALHNEQFF	TGCGCCAGCAGCTTGGCGATAGCGGGAGCACTTCACAATGAGCAGTTCTTC
TRBV7-7	.	TRBD1	TRBJ2-5	CASSWGQGNETQYF	TGTGCTAGCAGCTGGGGACAGGGTAACGAGACCCAGTACTTC
TRBV27	.	TRBD2	TRBJ2-2	CASQGTSDRNTGELFF	TGTGCCAGCCAGGGCACTAGCGACAGAAACACCGGGGAGCTGTTTTTT
TRBV20-1	.	.	TRBJ2-5	CSASRGAGVETQYF	TGCAGTGCTAGTCGGGGGGCGGGTGTGGAGACCCAGTACTTC
TRBV7-6	once	TRBD2	TRBJ2-1	CASSLRTSGYSYNEQFF	TGTGCCAGCAGCTTACGCACTAGCGGTTACTCCTACAATGAGCAGTTCTTC
TRBV9	.	TRBD2	TRBJ2-3	CASSVTSGESTDTQYF	TGTGCCAGCAGCGTAACTAGCGGGGAAAGCACAGATACGCAGTATTTT
TRBV27	.	TRBD1	TRBJ2-7	CASSPGQGALEQYF	TGTGCCAGCAGTCCGGGACAGGGAGCCCTCGAGCAGTACTTC
TRBV18	.	.	TRBJ2-3	CASSPPTGGTDTQYF	TGTGCCAGCTCACCTCCCACGGGGGGCACAGATACGCAGTATTTT
TRBV30	.	.	TRBJ1-2	CAWDRQPGIGYTF	TGTGCCTGGGACAGGCAACCAGGGATTGGCTACACCTTC
TRBV12-5	.	TRBD1	TRBJ2-3	CASGPGQGVSDTQYF	TGTGCTAGTGGTCCGGGACAGGGGGTATCAGATACGCAGTATTTT
TRBV7-7	.	TRBD2	TRBJ2-2	CASSLGLAGATGELFF	TGTGCTAGCAGCTTAGGGTTAGCGGGAGCCACCGGGGAGCTGTTTTTT
TRBV3-1/TRBV3-2	.	TRBD1	TRBJ2-7	CASSQLPRTGPYEQYF	TGTGCCAGCAGCCAACTACCCAGGACAGGACCCTACGAGCAGTACTTC
TRBV24-1	.	.	TRBJ1-5	CATSWGGGGQPQHF	TGTGCCACCAGCTGGGGTGGCGGGGGCCAGCCCCAGCATTTT
TRBV4-1	.	.	TRBJ2-1	CASSQGRGNNEQFF	TGCGCCAGCAGCCAAGGCCGCGGGAACAATGAGCAGTTCTTC
TRBV19	.	TRBD1	TRBJ1-1	CASSIGTGGGEAFF	TGTGCCAGTAGTATCGGGACAGGGGGTGGAGAAGCTTTCTTT
TRBV27	.	.	TRBJ1-1	CASSFKSWGDTEAFF	TGTGCCAGCAGTTTTAAGAGTTGGGGGGACACTGAAGCTTTCTTT
TRBV10-3	once	TRBD2	TRBJ2-3	CAISEPTSGFTDTQYF	TGTGCCATCAGTGAGCCAACTAGCGGGTTCACAGATACGCAGTATTTT
TRBV5-1	.	.	TRBJ1-6	CASSPGTPYNSPLHF	TGCGCCAGCAGCCCTGGGACACCTTATAATTCACCCCTCCACTTT
TRBV7-8	.	TRBD1	TRBJ1-1	CASSPRPGQKNTEAFF	TGTGCCAGCAGCCCCCGACCGGGACAGAAGAACACTGAAGCTTTCTTT
TRBV3-1/TRBV3-2	.	.	TRBJ2-5	CASSPQEAHLRETQYF	TGTGCCAGCAGCCCGCAGGAGGCCCATTTGCGAGAGACCCAGTACTTC
TRBV28	once	.	TRBJ1-1	CASSLSDLVMNTEAFF	TGTGCCAGCAGTTTATCGGACTTAGTTATGAACACTGAAGCTTTCTTT
TRBV28	once	TRBD1	TRBJ1-6	CASSLGQENSPLHF	TGTGCCAGCAGTTTGGGACAGGAGAATTCACCCCTCCACTTT
TRBV19	.	.	TRBJ1-3	CASSIQGNTIYF	TGTGCCAGTAGTATCCAGGGAAACACCATATATTTT
TRBV6-5	.	.	TRBJ2-7	CASSYGPGTYEQYF	TGTGCCAGCAGTTACGGGCCGGGGACCTACGAGCAGTACTTC
TRBV19	.	TRBD1	TRBJ1-5	CASRRRGQTNTLSNQPQHF	TGTGCCAGTAGACGACGGGGACAGACAAATACACTTAGCAATCAGCCCCAGCATTTT
TRBV4-1	once	.	TRBJ1-4	CASSLRSGPDSARGEKLFF	TGCGCCAGCAGCCTCCGAAGCGGCCCAGATTCAGCGCGTGGTGAAAAACTGTTTTTT
TRBV7-2	.	.	TRBJ2-3	CASSLVPTREGGRRQYF	TGTGCCAGCAGCTTAGTGCCGACCCGAGAGGGGGGGCGAAGGCAGTATTTT
TRBV11-2	.	.	TRBJ1-1	CASSLDPRGGEAFF	TGTGCCAGCAGCTTAGACCCCCGGGGAGGAGAAGCTTTCTTT
TRBV19	.	.	TRBJ1-2	CASSRELMSYTF	TGTGCCAGTAGCCGGGAGTTAATGAGCTACACCTTC
TRBV19	.	TRBD1	TRBJ1-5	CASSPGQNPYQPQHF	TGTGCCAGTAGCCCGGGACAGAACCCCTATCAGCCCCAGCATTTT
TRBV12-3/TRBV12-4	.	.	TRBJ2-5	CASSFGAEETQYF	TGTGCCAGCAGTTTCGGAGCTGAAGAGACCCAGTACTTC
TRBV3-1/TRBV3-2	.	TRBD1	TRBJ2-7	CASSLLVGTVYEQYF	TGTGCCAGCAGCCTCCTGGTCGGGACAGTCTACGAGCAGTACTTC
TRBV20-1	.	TRBD2	TRBJ2-3	CSASRLAGGLVDTQYF	TGCAGTGCTAGTAGGCTAGCGGGGGGGCTGGTAGATACGCAGTATTTT
TRBV14	.	.	TRBJ1-1	CASSQDPAGNTEAFF	TGTGCCAGCAGCCAAGATCCCGCGGGTAACACTGAAGCTTTCTTT
TRBV9	.	.	TRBJ2-7	CASSVAGGSGYEQYF	TGTGCCAGCAGCGTAGCGGGTGGAAGTGGCTACGAGCAGTACTTC
TRBV6-2/TRBV6-3	.	.	TRBJ1-1	CASSYPPTTGNTEAFF	TGTGCCAGCAGTTACCCTCCTACTACGGGGAACACTGAAGCTTTCTTT
TRBV7-2	.	.	TRBJ1-5	CASSLTRDNQPQHF	TGTGCCAGCAGCTTAACCAGGGACAATCAGCCCCAGCATTTT
TRBV2	.	TRBD1	TRBJ1-4	CASSYRGANEKLFF	TGTGCCAGCAGTTACAGGGGAGCTAATGAAAAACTGTTTTTT